Given below is one TCR beta chain in context. The antigen is unknown. The data belong to a study of T cell responses to AZD1222 COVID-19 vaccine. Profiled with immunoSEQ multiplex PCR; TCRdb holds only in-frame clones, not every one. The sample has some 120,000 clones, about 90% seen once; the top ten hold 1.5% to 1.7%. Germline values: CDR1 MNHNS, CDR2 SASEGT. Trimming left V 3 bases short and J 4 bases short, with 13 bases between. The CDR3 sequence is 14 residues long. Broader study findings: Variant regions that are unmutated are reportedly the target of nearly half of spike-specific TCRs. Two AZD1222 administrations were followed by greater Spike-specific TCR breadth and depth. Repertoires were obtained solely post-peak T cell response. Females made up more of the donors, who were largely white British, and clonal diversity may have come out too low.

This receptor was identified in an adult in good health. This chain links TRBV6-1 with TRBJ2-7; D is tentatively TRBD1 or TRBD2 (6 bases each). The sample in question was peripheral blood, obtained on day 0 of AZD1222 vaccination. The CDR3 protein is CASSDTGTLYEQYF. CDR3 nucleotide sequence: TGTGCCAGCAGTGACACAGGGACTCTTTACGAGCAGTACTTC.